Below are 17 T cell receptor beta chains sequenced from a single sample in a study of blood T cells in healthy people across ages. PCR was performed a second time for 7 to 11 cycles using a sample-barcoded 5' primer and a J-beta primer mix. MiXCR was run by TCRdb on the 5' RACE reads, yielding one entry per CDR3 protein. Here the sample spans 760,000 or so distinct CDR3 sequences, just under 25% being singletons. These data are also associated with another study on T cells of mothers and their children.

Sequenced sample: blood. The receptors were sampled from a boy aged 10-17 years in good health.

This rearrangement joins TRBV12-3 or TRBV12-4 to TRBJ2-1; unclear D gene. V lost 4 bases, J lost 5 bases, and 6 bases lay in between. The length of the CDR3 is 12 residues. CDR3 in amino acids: CASSYSDNEQFF. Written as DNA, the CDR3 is TGTGCCAGCAGTTACAGTGACAATGAGCAGTTCTTC.

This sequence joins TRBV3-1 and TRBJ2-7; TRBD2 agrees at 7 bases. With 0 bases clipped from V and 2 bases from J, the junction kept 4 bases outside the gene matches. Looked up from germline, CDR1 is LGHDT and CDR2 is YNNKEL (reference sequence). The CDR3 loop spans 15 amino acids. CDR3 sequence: CASSQDPSGPYEQYF. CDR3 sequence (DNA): TGTGCCAGCAGCCAAGATCCTAGCGGCCCCTACGAGCAGTACTTC.

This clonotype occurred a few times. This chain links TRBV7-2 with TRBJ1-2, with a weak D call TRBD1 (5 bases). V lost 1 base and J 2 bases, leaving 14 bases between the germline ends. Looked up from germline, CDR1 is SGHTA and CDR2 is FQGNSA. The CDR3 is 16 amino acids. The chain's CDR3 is CASSLGVLGENYGYTF. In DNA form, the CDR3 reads TGTGCCAGCAGCTTAGGAGTCTTAGGGGAGAACTATGGCTACACCTTC.

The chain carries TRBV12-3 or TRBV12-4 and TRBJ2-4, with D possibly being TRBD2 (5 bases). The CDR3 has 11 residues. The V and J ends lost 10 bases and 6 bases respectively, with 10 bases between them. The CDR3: CAIGKRNIQYF. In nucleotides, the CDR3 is TGTGCCATCGGGAAGCGAAACATTCAGTACTTC.

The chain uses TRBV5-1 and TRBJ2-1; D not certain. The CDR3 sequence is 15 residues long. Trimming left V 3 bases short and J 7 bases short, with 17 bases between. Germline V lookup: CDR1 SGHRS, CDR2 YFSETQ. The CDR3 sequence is CASSSSHPASNEQFF. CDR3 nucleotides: TGCGCCAGCAGCTCGTCCCATCCCGCCTCGAATGAGCAGTTCTTC.

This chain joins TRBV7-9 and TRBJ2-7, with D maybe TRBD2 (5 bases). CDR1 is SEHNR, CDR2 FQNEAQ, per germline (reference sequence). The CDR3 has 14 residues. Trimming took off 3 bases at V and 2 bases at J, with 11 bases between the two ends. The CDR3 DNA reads TGTGCCAGCAGCTTTGGAGCCGGGGCCTACGAGCAGTACTTC. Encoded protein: CASSFGAGAYEQYF.

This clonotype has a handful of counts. This CDR3 is CASSDGTVNEKLFF. The CDR3 nucleotides are TGTGCCAGCAGTGACGGGACCGTAAATGAAAAACTGTTTTTT. This chain uses TRBV12-3 or TRBV12-4 with TRBJ1-4, with D tentatively TRBD1 (5 bases). This CDR3 has 14 residues. The ends were cut back, 5 bases at V and 5 bases at J, with 12 bases in the middle.

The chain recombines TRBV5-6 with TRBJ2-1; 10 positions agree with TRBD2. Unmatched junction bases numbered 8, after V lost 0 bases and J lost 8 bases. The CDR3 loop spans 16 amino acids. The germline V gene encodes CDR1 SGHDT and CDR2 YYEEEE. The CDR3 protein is CASSLAQRGGLDEQFF. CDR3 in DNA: TGTGCCAGCAGCTTGGCCCAGCGGGGGGGCCTCGATGAGCAGTTCTTC.

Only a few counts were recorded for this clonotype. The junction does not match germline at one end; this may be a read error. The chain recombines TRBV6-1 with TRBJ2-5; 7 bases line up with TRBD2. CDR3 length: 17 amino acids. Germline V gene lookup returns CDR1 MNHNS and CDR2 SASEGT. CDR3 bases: TGTGCCAGCAGGAGAGGGGCTAGCGGAGGTAGGATGGAGACCCAGTGCTTC. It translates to CASRRGASGGRMETQCF.

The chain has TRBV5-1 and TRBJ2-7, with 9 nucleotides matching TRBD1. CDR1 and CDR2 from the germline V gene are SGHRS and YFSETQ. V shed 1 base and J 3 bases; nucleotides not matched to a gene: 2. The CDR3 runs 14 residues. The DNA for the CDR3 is TGCGCCAGCAGCTTGAAGGGACAGGGCTACGAGCAGTACTTC. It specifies CASSLKGQGYEQYF.

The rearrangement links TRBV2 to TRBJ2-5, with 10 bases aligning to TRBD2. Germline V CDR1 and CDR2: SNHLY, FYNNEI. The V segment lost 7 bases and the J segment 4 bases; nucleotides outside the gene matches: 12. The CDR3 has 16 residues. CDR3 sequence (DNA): TGTGCCAGCAAGCGGGCTAGCGGGAGCCAGGCAGAGACCCAGTACTTC. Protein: CASKRASGSQAETQYF.

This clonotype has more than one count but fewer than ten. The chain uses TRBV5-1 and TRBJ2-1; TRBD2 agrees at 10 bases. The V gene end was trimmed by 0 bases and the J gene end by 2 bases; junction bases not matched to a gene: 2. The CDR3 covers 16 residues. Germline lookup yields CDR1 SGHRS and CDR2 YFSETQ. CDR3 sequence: CASSLVTSGAYNEQFF. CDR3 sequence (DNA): TGCGCCAGCAGCTTGGTAACTAGCGGGGCCTACAATGAGCAGTTCTTC.

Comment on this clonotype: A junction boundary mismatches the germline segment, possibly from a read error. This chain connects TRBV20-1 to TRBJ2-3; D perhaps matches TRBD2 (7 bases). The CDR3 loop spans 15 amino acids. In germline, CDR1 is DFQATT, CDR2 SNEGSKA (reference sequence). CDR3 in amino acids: CSARPITGGTDTQCF. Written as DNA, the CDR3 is TGCAGTGCTAGACCGATCACGGGGGGCACAGATACGCAGTGTTTT.

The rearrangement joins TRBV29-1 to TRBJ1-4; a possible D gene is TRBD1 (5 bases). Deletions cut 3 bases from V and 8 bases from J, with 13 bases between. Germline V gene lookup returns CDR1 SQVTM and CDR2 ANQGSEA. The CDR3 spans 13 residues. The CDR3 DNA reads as TGCAGCGTTGAGGGGCAGGGAGGGGAAAAACTGTTTTTT. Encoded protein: CSVEGQGGEKLFF.

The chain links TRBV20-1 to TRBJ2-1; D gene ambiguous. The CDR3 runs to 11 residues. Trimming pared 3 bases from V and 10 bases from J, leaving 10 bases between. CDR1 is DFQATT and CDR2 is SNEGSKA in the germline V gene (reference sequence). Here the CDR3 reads CSARRPGEQFF. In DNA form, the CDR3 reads TGCAGTGCTAGGCGACCTGGGGAGCAGTTCTTC.

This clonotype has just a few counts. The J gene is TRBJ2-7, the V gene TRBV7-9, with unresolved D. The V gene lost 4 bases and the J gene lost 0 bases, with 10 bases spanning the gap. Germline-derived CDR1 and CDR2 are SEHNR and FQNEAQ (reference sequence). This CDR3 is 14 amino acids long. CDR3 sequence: CASSSHQSSYEQYF. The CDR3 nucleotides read TGTGCCAGCAGCTCCCACCAAAGCTCCTACGAGCAGTACTTC.

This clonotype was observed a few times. The CDR3 is CASSQADRGLGYGYTF. In DNA form, the CDR3 reads TGCGCCAGCAGCCAAGCAGACAGGGGTTTGGGCTATGGCTACACCTTC. The chain employs TRBV4-3 and TRBJ1-2, with TRBD1 matching 8 bases. J gave up 4 bases and V 1 base, and 8 bases lay outside the gene matches. This CDR3 has 16 residues. From germline, CDR1 is LGHNA and CDR2 YSLEER.